This TCR beta chain appears in the sequencing data of a study of blood T cell repertoires in COVID-19. Sequenced by immunoSEQ multiplex PCR; TCRdb stores in-frame clones only, minus some. The sample holds under 250,000 clones, about 80% seen once. CDR3 length equals 15 residues. Germline values: CDR1 KGHSH, CDR2 LQKENI. V was shortened by 3 bases and J by 3 bases, with 11 bases between the two germline ends. The sample consisted of peripheral blood. The sequence was obtained from a man in his forties or fifties with active or convalescent COVID-19. The chain employs TRBV18 and TRBJ2-2; unclear D gene. CDR3 coding DNA: TGTGCCAGCTCACCCCCAGGCCTTGACACCGGGGAGCTGTTTTTT. Translating gives CASSPPGLDTGELFF.